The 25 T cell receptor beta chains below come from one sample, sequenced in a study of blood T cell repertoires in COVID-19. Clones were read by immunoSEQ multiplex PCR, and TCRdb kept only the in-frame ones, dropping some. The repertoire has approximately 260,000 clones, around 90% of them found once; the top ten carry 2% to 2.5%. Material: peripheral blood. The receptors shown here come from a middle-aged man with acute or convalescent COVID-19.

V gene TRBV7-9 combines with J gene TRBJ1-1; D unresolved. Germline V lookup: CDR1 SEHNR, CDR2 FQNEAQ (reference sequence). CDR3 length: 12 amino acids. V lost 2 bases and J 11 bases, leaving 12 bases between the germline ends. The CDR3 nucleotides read TGTGCCAGCAGCTTAATGGCTCCTGGCGCTTTCTTT. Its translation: CASSLMAPGAFF.

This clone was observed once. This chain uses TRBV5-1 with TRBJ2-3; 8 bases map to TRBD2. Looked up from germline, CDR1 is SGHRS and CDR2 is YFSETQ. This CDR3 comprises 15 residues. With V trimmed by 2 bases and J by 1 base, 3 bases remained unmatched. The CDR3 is CASSFSGAGTDTQYF. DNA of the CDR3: TGCGCCAGCAGCTTTAGCGGGGCGGGCACAGATACGCAGTATTTT.

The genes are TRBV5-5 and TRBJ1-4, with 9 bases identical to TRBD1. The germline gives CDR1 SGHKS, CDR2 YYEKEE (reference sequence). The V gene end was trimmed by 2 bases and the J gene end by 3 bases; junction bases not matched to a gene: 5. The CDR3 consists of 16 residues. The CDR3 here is CASSFLQGASNEKLFF. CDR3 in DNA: TGTGCCAGCAGCTTTCTACAGGGGGCTTCTAATGAAAAACTGTTTTTT.

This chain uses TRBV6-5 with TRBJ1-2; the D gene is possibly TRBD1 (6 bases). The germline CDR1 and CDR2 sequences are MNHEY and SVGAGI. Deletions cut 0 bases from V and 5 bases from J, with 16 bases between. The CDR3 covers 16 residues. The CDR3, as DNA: TGTGCCAGCAGTTACTCGAAGGCGCGGGGGGCGTATGGCTACACCTTC. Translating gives CASSYSKARGAYGYTF.

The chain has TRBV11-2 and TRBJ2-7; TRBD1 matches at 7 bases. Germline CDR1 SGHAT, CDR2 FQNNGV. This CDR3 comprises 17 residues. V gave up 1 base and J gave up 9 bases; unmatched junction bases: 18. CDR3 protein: CASSLVPAEWDSHGQYF. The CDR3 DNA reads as TGTGCCAGCAGCTTAGTCCCGGCGGAATGGGACAGTCACGGGCAGTACTTC. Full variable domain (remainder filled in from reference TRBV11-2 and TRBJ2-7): EAGVAQSPRYKIIEKRQSVAFWCNPISGHATLYWYQQILGQGPKLLIQFQNNGVVDDSQLPKDRFSAERLKGVDSTLKIQPAKLEDSAVYLCASSLVPAEWDSHGQYFGPGTRLTVT.

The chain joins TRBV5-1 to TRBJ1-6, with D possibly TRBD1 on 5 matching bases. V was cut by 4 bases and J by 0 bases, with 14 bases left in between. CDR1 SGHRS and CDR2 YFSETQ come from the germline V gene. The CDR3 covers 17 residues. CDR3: CASSLQGRSSYNSPLHF. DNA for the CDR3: TGCGCCAGCAGCCTGCAGGGTAGGAGCTCCTATAATTCACCCCTCCACTTT.

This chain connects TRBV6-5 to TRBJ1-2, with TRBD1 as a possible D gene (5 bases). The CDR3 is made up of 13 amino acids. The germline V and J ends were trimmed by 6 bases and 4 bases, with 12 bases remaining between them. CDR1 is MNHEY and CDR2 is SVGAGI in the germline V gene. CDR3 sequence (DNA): TGTGCCAGCAGAACCGACAGCCCCTATGGCTACACCTTC. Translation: CASRTDSPYGYTF.

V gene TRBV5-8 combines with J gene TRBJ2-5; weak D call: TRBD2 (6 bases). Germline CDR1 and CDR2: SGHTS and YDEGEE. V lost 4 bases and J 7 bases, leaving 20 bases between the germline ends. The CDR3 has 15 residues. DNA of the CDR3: TGTGCCAGCAGCCGCGGGTTAGCGGCACGGGGGACCCAGTACTTC. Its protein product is CASSRGLAARGTQYF.

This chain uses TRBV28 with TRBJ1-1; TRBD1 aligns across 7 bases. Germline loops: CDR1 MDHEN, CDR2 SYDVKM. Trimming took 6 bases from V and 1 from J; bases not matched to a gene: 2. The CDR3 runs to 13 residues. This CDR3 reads CASRRTGNTEAFF. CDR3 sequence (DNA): TGTGCCAGCAGACGGACAGGGAACACTGAAGCTTTCTTT.

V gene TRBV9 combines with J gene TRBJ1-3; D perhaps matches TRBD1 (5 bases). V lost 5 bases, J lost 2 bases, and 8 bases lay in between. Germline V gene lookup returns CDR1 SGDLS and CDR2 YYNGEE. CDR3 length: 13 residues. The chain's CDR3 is CASRGDTGNTIYF. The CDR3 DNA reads TGTGCCAGCAGAGGGGATACTGGAAACACCATATATTTT.

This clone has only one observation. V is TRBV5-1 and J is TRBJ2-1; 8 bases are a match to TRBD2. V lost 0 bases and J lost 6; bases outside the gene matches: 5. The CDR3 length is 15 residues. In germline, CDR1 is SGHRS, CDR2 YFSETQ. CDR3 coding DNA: TGCGCCAGCAGCTTGGGGGGACTAGGTCCCAATGAGCAGTTCTTC. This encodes CASSLGGLGPNEQFF.

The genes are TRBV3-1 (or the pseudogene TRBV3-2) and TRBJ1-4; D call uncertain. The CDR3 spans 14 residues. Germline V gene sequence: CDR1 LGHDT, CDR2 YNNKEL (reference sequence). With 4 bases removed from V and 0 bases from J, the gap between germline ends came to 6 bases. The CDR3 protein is CASSPQTTNEKLFF. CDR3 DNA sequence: TGTGCCAGCAGCCCGCAGACAACTAATGAAAAACTGTTTTTT.

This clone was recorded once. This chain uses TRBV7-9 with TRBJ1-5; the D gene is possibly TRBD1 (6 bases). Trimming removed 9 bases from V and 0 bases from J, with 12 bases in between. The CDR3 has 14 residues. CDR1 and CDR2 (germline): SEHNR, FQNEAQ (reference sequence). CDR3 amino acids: CASGQFNSNQPQHF. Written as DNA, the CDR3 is TGTGCCAGTGGACAGTTCAATAGCAATCAGCCCCAGCATTTT. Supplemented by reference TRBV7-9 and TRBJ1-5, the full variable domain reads DTGVSQNPRHKITKRGQNVTFRCDPISEHNRLYWYRQTLGQGPEFLTYFQNEAQLEKSRLLSDRFSAERPKGSFSTLEIQRTEQGDSAMYLCASGQFNSNQPQHFGDGTRLSIL.

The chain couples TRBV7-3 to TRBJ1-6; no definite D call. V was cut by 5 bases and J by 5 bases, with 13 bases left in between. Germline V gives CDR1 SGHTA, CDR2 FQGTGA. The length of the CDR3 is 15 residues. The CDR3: CASSPGSMNNSPLHF. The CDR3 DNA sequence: TGTGCCAGCAGCCCCGGGTCTATGAATAATTCACCCCTCCACTTT.

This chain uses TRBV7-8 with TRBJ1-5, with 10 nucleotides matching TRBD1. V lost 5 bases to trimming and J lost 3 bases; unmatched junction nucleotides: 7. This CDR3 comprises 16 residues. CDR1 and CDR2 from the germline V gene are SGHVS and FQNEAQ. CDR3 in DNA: TGTGCCAGCAGCCCTGGGACAGGGGTGATCAATCAGCCCCAGCATTTT. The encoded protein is CASSPGTGVINQPQHF.

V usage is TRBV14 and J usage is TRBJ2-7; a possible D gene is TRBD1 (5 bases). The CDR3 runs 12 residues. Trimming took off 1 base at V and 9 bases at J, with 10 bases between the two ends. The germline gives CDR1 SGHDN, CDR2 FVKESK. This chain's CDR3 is CASSQGNRRQYF. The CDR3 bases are TGTGCCAGCAGCCAAGGAAACAGGCGGCAGTACTTC.

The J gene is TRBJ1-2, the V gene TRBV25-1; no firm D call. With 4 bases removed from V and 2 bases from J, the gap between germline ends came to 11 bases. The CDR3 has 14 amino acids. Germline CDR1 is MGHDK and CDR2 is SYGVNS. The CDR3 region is CASSVGSTNYGYTF. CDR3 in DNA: TGTGCCAGCAGTGTGGGCAGTACCAACTATGGCTACACCTTC.

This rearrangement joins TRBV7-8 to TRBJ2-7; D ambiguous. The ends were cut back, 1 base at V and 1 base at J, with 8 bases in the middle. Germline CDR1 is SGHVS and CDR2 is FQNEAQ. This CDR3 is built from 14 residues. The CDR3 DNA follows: TGTGCCAGCAGCTTAGTAGCCGGGTCCTACGAGCAGTACTTC. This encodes CASSLVAGSYEQYF.

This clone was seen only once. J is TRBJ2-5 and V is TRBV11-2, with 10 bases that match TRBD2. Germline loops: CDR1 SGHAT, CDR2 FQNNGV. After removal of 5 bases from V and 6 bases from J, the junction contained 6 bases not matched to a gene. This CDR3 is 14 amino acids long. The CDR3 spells CASSPSGGGKTQYF. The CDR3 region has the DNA TGTGCCAGCAGCCCCAGCGGGGGGGGCAAGACCCAGTACTTC.

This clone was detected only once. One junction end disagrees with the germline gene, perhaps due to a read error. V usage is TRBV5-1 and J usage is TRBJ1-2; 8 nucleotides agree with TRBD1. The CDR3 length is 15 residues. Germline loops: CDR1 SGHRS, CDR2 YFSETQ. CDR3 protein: CASSLEWDRTVERLF. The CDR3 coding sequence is TGCGCCAGCAGCTTGGAGTGGGACAGGACCGTAGAGAGGCTCTTC.

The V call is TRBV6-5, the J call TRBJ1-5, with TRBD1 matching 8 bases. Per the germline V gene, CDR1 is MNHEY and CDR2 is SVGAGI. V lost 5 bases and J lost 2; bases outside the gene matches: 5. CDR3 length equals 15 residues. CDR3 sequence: CASSPTGAGNQPQHF. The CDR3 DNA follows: TGTGCCAGCAGTCCGACAGGGGCGGGCAATCAGCCCCAGCATTTT.

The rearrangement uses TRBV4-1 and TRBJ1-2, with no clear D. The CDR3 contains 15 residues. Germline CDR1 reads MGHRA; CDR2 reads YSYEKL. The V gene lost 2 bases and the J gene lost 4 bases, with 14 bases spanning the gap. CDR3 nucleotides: TGCGCCAGCAGCCAACCCTCGGGAGTTTCCTATGGCTACACCTTC. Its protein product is CASSQPSGVSYGYTF.

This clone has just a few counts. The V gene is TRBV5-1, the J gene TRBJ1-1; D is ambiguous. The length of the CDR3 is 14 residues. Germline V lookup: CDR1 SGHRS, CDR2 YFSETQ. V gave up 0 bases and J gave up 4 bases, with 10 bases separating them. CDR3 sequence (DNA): TGCGCCAGCAGCTTGGGACATCACGGCACTGAAGCTTTCTTT. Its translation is CASSLGHHGTEAFF.

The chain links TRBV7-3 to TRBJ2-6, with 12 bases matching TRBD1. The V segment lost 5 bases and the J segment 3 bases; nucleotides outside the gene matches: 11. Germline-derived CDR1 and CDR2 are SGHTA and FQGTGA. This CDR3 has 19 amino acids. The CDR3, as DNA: TGTGCCAGCAGCCCCTTCGCCGGGACAGGGGGCTTTGGGGCCAACGTCCTGACTTTC. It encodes CASSPFAGTGGFGANVLTF.

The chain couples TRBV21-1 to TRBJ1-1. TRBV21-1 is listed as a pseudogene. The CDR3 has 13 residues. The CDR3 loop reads CASSKPINTEAFF. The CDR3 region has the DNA TGTGCCAGCAGCAAACCTATAAACACTGAAGCTTTCTTT.